This T cell receptor (beta chain) is from a study of vaccination effects on CD4 cells after COVID-19. Study overall: The vaccine given was either BNT162b2 or mRNA-1273, in two doses.

Unmatched junction bases numbered 5, after V lost 7 bases and J lost 1 base. Germline loops: CDR1 LNHDA, CDR2 SQIVND (reference sequence). This CDR3 has 15 amino acids. Sequencing in the ViraFEST assay came after antigen-specific CD4+ T cells had been expanded with viral peptide pools, which were used to stimulate PBMC. Cultured cells yielded isolated CD4+ T cells after about ten days. It was with approximately 9.6 IU/ml IL-2 and roughly 9.2 ug/ml peptides that a few million PBMC per well were cultured. Assay used: immunoSEQ multiplex PCR; TCRdb lists only in-frame clones, some missing. The sample contains 15,000 or so clones, 76% of which appear only once. Study-wide results and caveats: Marked clonal contraction of both clone types appeared late after vaccination.

This clone is large within its sample. Its antigen is as yet unknown. The sequence came from a human donor who received a COVID-19 vaccine. This chain connects TRBV19 to TRBJ2-2, with 8 bases fitting TRBD1. The sequencing here drew on CD4+ T cells from PBMCs cultured with HCoV-229E spike peptides, taken before COVID-19 vaccination. The CDR3 nucleotides are TGTGCCAGTAAGGGTGGACAGGGGAACACCGGGGAGCTGTTTTTT. It is translated as CASKGGQGNTGELFF.